This T cell receptor (beta chain) originates from a study of T-cell memory formation after mild COVID-19 (dated by TCRdb to the early 2020s). General notes on the study: Most TCR sequence clusters were specific to one of the two donors. The cohort was made up of two young adult volunteers, one female and one male, who were previously healthy. In two donors, T-cell clones that expanded and contracted after mild COVID-19 were followed by sequencing TCRalpha and TCRbeta repertoires longitudinally.

The run used an Illumina NovaSeq 6000. TCRalpha and TCRbeta cDNA libraries were built by 5'RACE with constant-segment primers, adding sample barcodes and unique molecular identifiers. Trizol reagent was used to extract RNA from every sample. Libraries were amplified in two PCR steps, with a second sample barcode and Illumina TruSeq adapters added in the second step. Libraries were sequenced on an Illumina NovaSeq with 2 x 150 bp paired-end reads. On the study's bioinformatics: The reads were demultiplexed and collapsed into UMI-guided consensus sequences using migec v1.2.7. Using mixcr v2.1.11, UMI consensuses were aligned to TRA and TRB V and J templates and then assembled into clonotypes. Clonotypes were classified as expanded or contracted when called significant by both edgeR and NoisET, with noise models trained on biological replicates. For edgeR calls, the thresholds were a false discovery rate-adjusted p below 0.01 and a log2 fold-change of 1. PCA with hierarchical clustering of max-normalized trajectories of the 1000 most abundant clonotypes was used as exploratory dynamics analysis. Each responding clone was given a CD4 or CD8 phenotype based on the CD4+ and CD8+ repertoires, which had been sequenced separately. TCRdb handled the public reads itself, with Q25 trimming in fastp and clone calling in MiXCR, and kept productive beta chains. Rows with a matching CDR3 protein are joined into one entry that keeps the most common DNA and genes. TCRdb, not the original authors, processed these V and J calls. The sample table records some 410,000 distinct CDR3 sequences; more than 20% of these occur just once. The ten largest make up about an eighth of the sample.

The germline V gene specifies MGHRA as CDR1 and YSYEKL as CDR2. V was cut back by 0 bases and J by 1 base, leaving a gap of 6 bases between them. From the cysteine through the phenylalanine, the CDR3 covers 15 amino acids. Only the CDR3 region is kept as DNA, spanning 45 bases read in frame from base 1. General study outcomes and caveats: Only a couple of mild cases were covered in the study, and larger cohorts including severe cases with pre-infection samples were considered necessary. The second-wave clones that peaked on day 37 were not confirmed to be SARS-CoV-2 specific. From day 15 to 85, contracting clones showed balanced CD4/CD8 phenotypes, whereas a second wave of clones that expanded from day 15 to 37 leaned towards CD4+. Contracting CD4+ clones were located mainly in the CM and EM memory subsets, whereas CD8+ clones were found to be enriched in EMRA. Some responding clones were found in pre-infection memory, which suggests that pre-existing cross-reactive memory T cells took part in the SARS-CoV-2 response.

Ficoll-Paque density gradient centrifugation was the method used to isolate PBMCs. A remark on this clonotype: The specificity of this receptor is unknown. It has no much larger one-base neighbor in the sample; base qualities were not kept.

The clonotype was recovered from an adult woman who had mild COVID-19 (a few samples of this study predate the infection). The sample titles of this study are shuffled in the database, so cell type and time point are left out; the donor was told from shared clones. The rearrangement joined TRBV4-1 to TRBJ2-2; the D segment cannot be called with confidence. What was sequenced was PBMCs or a T cell subset sorted from them (not recorded which). The base sequence is TGCGCCAGCAGCCAAGAACCGGAGAACACCGGGGAGCTGTTTTTT. It is translated as CASSQEPENTGELFF.